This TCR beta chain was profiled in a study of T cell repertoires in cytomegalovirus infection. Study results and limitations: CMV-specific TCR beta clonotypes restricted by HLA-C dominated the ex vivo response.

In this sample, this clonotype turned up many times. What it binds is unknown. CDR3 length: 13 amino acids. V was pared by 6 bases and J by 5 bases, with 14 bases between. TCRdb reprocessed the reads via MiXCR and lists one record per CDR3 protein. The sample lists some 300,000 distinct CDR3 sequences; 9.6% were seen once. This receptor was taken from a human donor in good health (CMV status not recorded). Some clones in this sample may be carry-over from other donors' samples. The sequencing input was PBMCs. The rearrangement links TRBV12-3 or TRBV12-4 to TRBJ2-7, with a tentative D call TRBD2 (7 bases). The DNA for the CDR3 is TGTGCCAGCAGGGAAACAGGGAGGGACGAGCAGTACTTC. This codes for CASRETGRDEQYF.